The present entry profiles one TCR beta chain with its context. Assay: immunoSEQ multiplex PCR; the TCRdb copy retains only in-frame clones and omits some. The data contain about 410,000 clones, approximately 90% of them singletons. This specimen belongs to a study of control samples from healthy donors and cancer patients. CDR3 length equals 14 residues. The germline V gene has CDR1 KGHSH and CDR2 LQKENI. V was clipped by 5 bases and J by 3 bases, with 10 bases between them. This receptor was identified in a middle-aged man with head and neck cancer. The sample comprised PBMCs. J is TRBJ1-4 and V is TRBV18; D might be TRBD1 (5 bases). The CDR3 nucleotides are TGTGCCAGCTCAGCGGGGACCCCTAATGAAAAACTGTTTTTT. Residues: CASSAGTPNEKLFF.